This is a list of T cell receptor beta chains from one sample in a study of OX40 agonist ivuxolimab in advanced cancers. Data came from immunoSEQ multiplex PCR; TCRdb stores just in-frame clones and leaves some out. The sample has tens of thousands of clones, approximately 82% seen once; the top ten hold about 2%. Material: CD4+ or CD8+ T cells sorted from blood, obtained in a trial of the OX40 agonist ivuxolimab. These TCRs come from an adult with an advanced solid tumor such as melanoma, head and neck, liver or kidney cancer. Each CDR3 is given without its conserved first and last residue.

length: 13
J: TRBJ1-4
V: TRBV30
CDR3: AWSAATLLGGKLF

length: 14
J: TRBJ2-3
V: TRBV19
CDR3: ASSIVGEGARDTQY

length: 11
J: TRBJ2-5
V: TRBV30
CDR3: AWSAHSRETQY

length: 12
J: TRBJ1-5
V: TRBV6-1
CDR3: ASRETWGNQPQH

length: 12
J: TRBJ2-7
V: TRBV5-6
CDR3: ASSRSRAAHEQY

length: 12
J: TRBJ1-6
V: TRBV2
CDR3: ASSVDSVESPLH

length: 14
J: TRBJ1-2
V: TRBV7-2
CDR3: ASSAQWSAVSGGYT

length: 10
J: TRBJ2-7
V: TRBV10-2
CDR3: ASLTGAYEQY

length: 14
J: TRBJ2-5
V: TRBV7-9
CDR3: ASSSGKRGGRETQY

length: 12
J: TRBJ2-5
V: TRBV5-4
CDR3: ASSIAGGLETQY

length: 13
J: TRBJ2-1
V: TRBV5-1
CDR3: ASSFSGGSYNEQF

length: 9
J: TRBJ2-5
V: TRBV7-9
CDR3: ASSPQETQY

length: 13
J: TRBJ2-5
V: TRBV6-5
CDR3: ASSPGGGYHETQY

length: 11
J: TRBJ1-6
V: TRBV6-5
CDR3: ASSYSGRDILH

length: 11
J: TRBJ1-5
V: TRBV28
CDR3: ASTGGFNQPQH

length: 15
J: TRBJ2-2
V: TRBV2
CDR3: ASRALAGGRNTGELF

length: 13
J: TRBJ2-3
V: TRBV5-1
CDR3: ASSDGTPATDTQY

length: 11
J: TRBJ2-7
V: TRBV18
CDR3: ASSEGQYYEQY

length: 12
J: TRBJ1-6
V: TRBV6-5
CDR3: ASSPGTDNSPLH

length: 13
J: TRBJ1-3
V: TRBV2
CDR3: ASSYRGITGNTIY

length: 13
J: TRBJ2-2
V: TRBV5-6
CDR3: ASSLVGGNTGELF

length: 13
J: TRBJ1-1
V: TRBV7-3
CDR3: ASSLTGSGNTEAF

length: 14
J: TRBJ2-1
V: TRBV7-8
CDR3: ASSNLTRGRRDEQF

length: 10
J: TRBJ1-2
V: TRBV11-2
CDR3: ASSFGSYGYT

length: 11
J: TRBJ1-1
V: TRBV7-9
CDR3: ASSLDRWHEAF

length: 11
J: TRBJ2-3
V: TRBV9
CDR3: ASSPGLEDTQY